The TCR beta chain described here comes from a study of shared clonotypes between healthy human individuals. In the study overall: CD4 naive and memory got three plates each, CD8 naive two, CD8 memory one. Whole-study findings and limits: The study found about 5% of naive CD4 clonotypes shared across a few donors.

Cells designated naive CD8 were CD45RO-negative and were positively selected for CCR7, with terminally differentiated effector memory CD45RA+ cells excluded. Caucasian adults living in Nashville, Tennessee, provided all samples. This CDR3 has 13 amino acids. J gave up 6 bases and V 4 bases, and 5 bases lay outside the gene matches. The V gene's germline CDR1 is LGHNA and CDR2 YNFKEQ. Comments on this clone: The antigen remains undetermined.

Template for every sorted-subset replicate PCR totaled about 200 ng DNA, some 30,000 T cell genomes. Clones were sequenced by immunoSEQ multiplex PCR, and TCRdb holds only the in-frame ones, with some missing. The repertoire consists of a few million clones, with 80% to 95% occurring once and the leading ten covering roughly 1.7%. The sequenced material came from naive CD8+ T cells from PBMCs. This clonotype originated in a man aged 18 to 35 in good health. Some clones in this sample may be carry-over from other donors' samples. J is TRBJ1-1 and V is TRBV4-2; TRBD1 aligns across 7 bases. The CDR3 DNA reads TGTGCCAGCAGCCCCCAGGGGGTCTCTGAAGCTTTCTTT. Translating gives CASSPQGVSEAFF.